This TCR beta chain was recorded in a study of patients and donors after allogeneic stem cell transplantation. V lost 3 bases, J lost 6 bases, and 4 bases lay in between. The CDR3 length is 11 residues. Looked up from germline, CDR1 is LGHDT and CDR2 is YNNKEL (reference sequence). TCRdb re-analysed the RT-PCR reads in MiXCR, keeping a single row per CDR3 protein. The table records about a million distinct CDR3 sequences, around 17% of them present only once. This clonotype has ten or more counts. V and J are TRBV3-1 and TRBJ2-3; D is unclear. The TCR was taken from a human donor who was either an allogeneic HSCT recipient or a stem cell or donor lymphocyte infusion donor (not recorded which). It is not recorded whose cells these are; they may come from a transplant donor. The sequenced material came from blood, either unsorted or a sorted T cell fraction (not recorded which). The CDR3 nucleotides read TGTGCCAGCAGCCAGGGGGATACGCAGTATTTT. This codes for CASSQGDTQYF.